These 8 T cell receptor beta chains share one sample of origin, sequenced in a study of PD-1 blockade in classical Hodgkin lymphoma. Produced via immunoSEQ multiplex PCR; TCRdb's table is partial and in-frame only. The table records some 41,000 clones, roughly four fifths of them present only once. Every patient was affected by relapse after autologous stem cell transplantation, while exposure to brentuximab vedotin was not uniform. The material sequenced was peripheral blood mononuclear cells (PBMCs), taken at baseline. Receptor source: a human donor with classical Hodgkin lymphoma.

This clone was detected only a few times. The chain is built from TRBV7-9 and TRBJ1-5; D not resolved. Germline V gives CDR1 SEHNR, CDR2 FQNEAQ (reference sequence). The V end was cut by 3 bases, the J end by 9 bases, with 9 bases between. This CDR3 comprises 12 residues. CDR3 in DNA: TGTGCCAGCAGCTTCCTCTACGGGCCCCAGCATTTT. Translation: CASSFLYGPQHF.

This clone came up once. The V and J genes are TRBV6-5 and TRBJ2-7; no clear D. The CDR3 length is 14 residues. Germline loops: CDR1 MNHEY, CDR2 SVGAGI. Trimming took 5 bases from V and 4 from J, leaving 15 bases between them. DNA for the CDR3: TGTGCCAGCAGTACATCCCGAGAAGGGTACGAGCAGTACTTC. Translating it yields CASSTSREGYEQYF.

V and J are TRBV15 and TRBJ1-2; D uncertain. V was pared by 3 bases and J by 0 bases, with 2 bases between. The CDR3 is 12 residues long. The germline V gene encodes CDR1 LNHNV and CDR2 YYDKDF (reference sequence). The CDR3 loop reads CATSSANYGYTF. CDR3 nucleotide sequence: TGTGCCACCAGCAGTGCTAACTATGGCTACACCTTC. Full variable domain (remainder filled in from reference TRBV15 and TRBJ1-2): DAMVIQNPRYQVTQFGKPVTLSCSQTLNHNVMYWYQQKSSQAPKLLFHYYDKDFNNEADTPDNFQSRRPNTSFCFLDIRSPGLGDTAMYLCATSSANYGYTFGSGTRLTVV.

The chain is built from TRBV9 and TRBJ2-1, with D unresolved. Between the trimmed V and J ends, which lost 0 bases and 4 bases, there was a span of 17 bases. The CDR3 has 17 amino acids. The germline V gene has CDR1 SGDLS and CDR2 YYNGEE. This chain's CDR3 is CASSVGLVGSLYNEQFF. CDR3 nucleotides: TGTGCCAGCAGCGTAGGGTTGGTGGGAAGTTTGTACAATGAGCAGTTCTTC.

The genes are TRBV5-1 and TRBJ2-3; tentative D call: TRBD2 (6 bases). V lost 7 bases and J lost 2, with 8 bases in between. CDR1 SGHRS and CDR2 YFSETQ come from the germline V gene. This CDR3 spans 12 amino acids. CDR3 residues: CASRGYTDTQYF. The CDR3 nucleotides are TGCGCCAGCCGGGGGTACACAGATACGCAGTATTTT.

The chain uses TRBV6-1 and TRBJ2-6; D unresolved. The CDR3 runs to 15 residues. V lost 5 bases and J 1 base, leaving 9 bases between the germline ends. Germline V CDR1 and CDR2: MNHNS, SASEGT. CDR3 sequence reads: CASSQISSGANVLTF. CDR3 nucleotides: TGTGCCAGCAGTCAAATTAGTTCTGGGGCCAACGTCCTGACTTTC.

This clone showed up just once. The rearrangement uses TRBV6-4 and TRBJ2-7; a weak D match, TRBD2 (5 bases). Trimming took off 6 bases at V and 6 bases at J, with 21 bases between the two ends. CDR1 is MRHNA and CDR2 is SNTAGT in the germline V gene. The CDR3 spans 15 residues. The CDR3 here is CASRLSRAPYVEQYF. The CDR3 DNA reads TGTGCCAGCAGACTATCGAGGGCCCCCTACGTCGAGCAGTACTTC.

The CDR3 region has the DNA TGTGCCAGTAGTGACGGATTTGCCTACACCATATATTTT. Its protein is CASSDGFAYTIYF. The rearrangement uses TRBV19 and TRBJ1-3, with D unresolved. The V end was cut by 5 bases, the J end by 8 bases, with 13 bases between. The germline gives CDR1 LNHDA, CDR2 SQIVND (reference sequence). The CDR3 loop spans 13 amino acids.